The rows below give T cell receptor beta chains drawn from one sample of a study of CD8 T cells in ankylosing spondylitis. TCRdb reanalysed the 5' RACE reads using MiXCR and keeps one entry per CDR3 protein. The sample includes some 250,000 distinct CDR3 sequences, more than 20% of them seen just once. The sequencing sample was made of blood, either unsorted or a sorted T cell fraction (not recorded which). These receptors were obtained from a male donor with ankylosing spondylitis or in good health (not recorded which). The CDR3 runs from the conserved cysteine through the conserved F or W. Fields, in order: CDR3 protein, CDR3 DNA, D gene, V gene, J gene, clone size. A D gene is named only where the DNA matches it firmly. Some rows mark clone size as missing; the rest say once, few, many or name a class of expanded clone.

CDR3aa: CASSETSPPDTQYF
CDR3nt: TGCGCCAGCAGTGAGACTAGTCCCCCAGATACGCAGTATTTT
d_gene: .
v_gene: TRBV10-2
j_gene: TRBJ2-3
abundance: .

CDR3aa: CATSSTVGSPLHF
CDR3nt: TGTGCCACCAGCAGCACAGTGGGTTCACCCCTCCACTTT
d_gene: .
v_gene: TRBV15
j_gene: TRBJ1-6
abundance: few

CDR3aa: CSAALAGGGTQYF
CDR3nt: TGCAGTGCTGCACTAGCGGGGGGGGGTACGCAGTATTTT
d_gene: TRBD2
v_gene: TRBV20-1
j_gene: TRBJ2-3
abundance: many

CDR3aa: CASSLAAGGSPYNEQFF
CDR3nt: TGTGCCAGCAGCTTGGCTGCCGGGGGTTCCCCGTACAATGAGCAGTTCTTC
d_gene: .
v_gene: TRBV5-8
j_gene: TRBJ2-1
abundance: .

CDR3aa: CASSRKSLAGAYYEQYF
CDR3nt: TGTGCCAGCAGCCGGAAATCACTAGCGGGGGCTTACTACGAGCAGTACTTC
d_gene: TRBD2
v_gene: TRBV12-3/TRBV12-4
j_gene: TRBJ2-7
abundance: .

CDR3aa: CASSQGGRDTQYF
CDR3nt: TGTGCCAGCAGCCAGGGGGGCCGGGATACGCAGTATTTT
d_gene: .
v_gene: TRBV7-3
j_gene: TRBJ2-3
abundance: .

CDR3aa: CASSLCPRVGTYEQYF
CDR3nt: TGTGCCAGCAGTTTATGTCCCAGGGTCGGCACCTACGAGCAGTACTTC
d_gene: .
v_gene: TRBV27
j_gene: TRBJ2-7
abundance: .

CDR3aa: CSAPRMGTRGYTF
CDR3nt: TGCAGTGCTCCCCGGATGGGGACGAGGGGCTACACCTTC
d_gene: .
v_gene: TRBV20-1
j_gene: TRBJ1-2
abundance: many

CDR3aa: CAWNRQPNTEAFF
CDR3nt: TGTGCCTGGAATCGGCAGCCGAACACTGAAGCTTTCTTT
d_gene: .
v_gene: TRBV30
j_gene: TRBJ1-1
abundance: .

CDR3aa: CASRGGIEQYF
CDR3nt: TGTGCCAGCAGGGGAGGGATCGAGCAGTACTTC
d_gene: TRBD2
v_gene: TRBV2
j_gene: TRBJ2-7
abundance: .

CDR3aa: CASSYGTSGGTDTQYF
CDR3nt: TGTGCCAGCAGCTACGGGACTAGCGGGGGTACAGATACGCAGTATTTT
d_gene: TRBD2
v_gene: TRBV5-4
j_gene: TRBJ2-3
abundance: .

CDR3aa: CASSPSPAGEQFF
CDR3nt: TGTGCCAGCTCACCAAGTCCAGCAGGTGAGCAGTTCTTC
d_gene: .
v_gene: TRBV18
j_gene: TRBJ2-1
abundance: many

CDR3aa: CSARQGNQPQHF
CDR3nt: TGCAGTGCTCGACAGGGGAATCAGCCCCAGCATTTT
d_gene: TRBD1
v_gene: TRBV20-1
j_gene: TRBJ1-5
abundance: many

CDR3aa: CSARSPPQGLYEQFF
CDR3nt: TGCAGTGCTAGATCGCCCCCCCAGGGCCTCTATGAGCAGTTCTTC
d_gene: .
v_gene: TRBV20-1
j_gene: TRBJ2-1
abundance: .

CDR3aa: CSPTSGSQETQYF
CDR3nt: TGCAGTCCGACTAGCGGGAGCCAAGAGACCCAGTACTTC
d_gene: TRBD2
v_gene: TRBV20-1
j_gene: TRBJ2-5
abundance: .

CDR3aa: CASGGARGNQPQHF
CDR3nt: TGTGCCAGCGGCGGGGCAAGGGGTAATCAGCCCCAGCATTTT
d_gene: .
v_gene: TRBV2
j_gene: TRBJ1-5
abundance: many

CDR3aa: CSVVGVITDTQYF
CDR3nt: TGCAGCGTTGTGGGGGTCATCACAGATACGCAGTATTTT
d_gene: .
v_gene: TRBV29-1
j_gene: TRBJ2-3
abundance: .

CDR3aa: CASSWDSGEQYF
CDR3nt: TGTGCCAGCAGCTGGGACAGTGGCGAGCAGTACTTC
d_gene: TRBD1
v_gene: TRBV5-4
j_gene: TRBJ2-7
abundance: .

CDR3aa: CSATQGQGTNYGYTF
CDR3nt: TGCAGTGCTACCCAAGGACAGGGAACTAACTATGGCTACACCTTC
d_gene: TRBD1
v_gene: TRBV20-1
j_gene: TRBJ1-2
abundance: .

CDR3aa: CSVDDGRQYF
CDR3nt: TGCAGCGTTGATGATGGGCGGCAGTACTTC
d_gene: .
v_gene: TRBV29-1
j_gene: TRBJ2-7
abundance: many

CDR3aa: CASSLARGEGGAFF
CDR3nt: TGTGCCAGCAGCTTAGCGCGCGGGGAGGGGGGAGCTTTCTTT
d_gene: .
v_gene: TRBV7-8
j_gene: TRBJ1-1
abundance: many

CDR3aa: CASGDFYNEQFF
CDR3nt: TGTGCCAGCGGGGATTTCTACAATGAGCAGTTCTTC
d_gene: .
v_gene: TRBV6-5
j_gene: TRBJ2-1
abundance: .

CDR3aa: CSARGGLAGWSSYEQYF
CDR3nt: TGCAGTGCTAGAGGGGGACTAGCGGGGTGGAGCTCCTACGAGCAGTACTTC
d_gene: TRBD2
v_gene: TRBV20-1
j_gene: TRBJ2-7
abundance: few

CDR3aa: CSARGLASSYNEQFF
CDR3nt: TGCAGTGCTAGGGGCCTAGCTAGCTCCTACAATGAGCAGTTCTTC
d_gene: .
v_gene: TRBV20-1
j_gene: TRBJ2-1
abundance: few

CDR3aa: CASSQDLISERYF
CDR3nt: TGTGCCAGCAGCCAAGATCTGATTTCGGAGCGGTACTTC
d_gene: .
v_gene: TRBV4-2
j_gene: TRBJ2-5
abundance: few

CDR3aa: CASRTSQRDTQYF
CDR3nt: TGTGCCAGCAGAACAAGCCAGAGGGATACGCAGTATTTT
d_gene: .
v_gene: TRBV12-3/TRBV12-4
j_gene: TRBJ2-3
abundance: many

CDR3aa: CASTDRTSGGIEQYF
CDR3nt: TGTGCCAGCACCGATCGGACTAGCGGGGGGATCGAGCAGTACTTC
d_gene: TRBD2
v_gene: TRBV6-1
j_gene: TRBJ2-7
abundance: once

CDR3aa: CSARDIGRAEQFF
CDR3nt: TGCAGTGCTAGAGATATTGGGCGGGCTGAGCAGTTCTTC
d_gene: .
v_gene: TRBV20-1
j_gene: TRBJ2-1
abundance: many

CDR3aa: CASSQVAGTDTQYF
CDR3nt: TGCGCCAGCAGCCAAGTAGCGGGCACAGATACGCAGTATTTT
d_gene: .
v_gene: TRBV4-1
j_gene: TRBJ2-3
abundance: many

CDR3aa: CSVEDLGGGYTF
CDR3nt: TGCAGCGTTGAAGATCTAGGAGGTGGCTACACCTTC
d_gene: .
v_gene: TRBV29-1
j_gene: TRBJ1-2
abundance: few

CDR3aa: CSARAGDTEAFF
CDR3nt: TGCAGTGCTAGGGCAGGGGATACTGAAGCTTTCTTT
d_gene: .
v_gene: TRBV20-1
j_gene: TRBJ1-1
abundance: many

CDR3aa: CASSLGLPGGNIQYF
CDR3nt: TGTGCCAGCAGCTTAGGTCTTCCAGGGGGGAACATTCAGTACTTC
d_gene: .
v_gene: TRBV11-2
j_gene: TRBJ2-4
abundance: few

CDR3aa: CSAGTTVSYEQYF
CDR3nt: TGCAGTGCAGGGACTACAGTTTCTTACGAGCAGTACTTC
d_gene: TRBD2
v_gene: TRBV20-1
j_gene: TRBJ2-7
abundance: few